The source of this T cell receptor beta chain is a study of cytomegalovirus exposure and HLA in healthy donors. The study, taken as a whole, reports: A list of 150 or so TCR beta chains associated with cytomegalovirus was given. With DRB1 most and HLA-C fewest, TCR association rates differed between HLA loci in a later analysis. Reports indicate that TCR beta sequences accurately predicted the HLA-A and HLA-B alleles of most subjects.

Germline V CDR1 and CDR2: SEHNR, FQNEAQ (reference sequence). The CDR3 runs 13 residues. Unmatched junction bases numbered 7, after V lost 5 bases and J lost 11 bases. In the PCR, 60 Vbeta and 13 Jbeta primers were used. TCRdb's table, derived via immunoSEQ multiplex PCR, lists solely in-frame clones and lacks some. The data contain approximately 70,000 clones, 55% to 75% of them seen just once; the ten biggest clones take up about 12%. Concerning this clone: Antigen: not known.

The receptor comes from a woman in her 40s in good health and CMV-seropositive. This sequence joins TRBV7-9 and TRBJ1-1; 11 positions agree with TRBD1. Material for sequencing was PBMCs. CDR3 coding DNA: TGTGCCAGCAGCCCAAGGACAGGGGGCCTGGCTTTCTTT. Amino acid sequence: CASSPRTGGLAFF.